This TCR beta chain derives from a study of blood T cell repertoires in COVID-19. Across the whole study: The United States, Italy and Spain provided the acute and convalescent COVID-19 samples. PBMCs, B-cell-depleted T cells, or T cells were the source of the cDNA or gDNA that made up the material.

Source study methods: It was from reference gene primer amplification that nucleated cell counts were estimated. The protocol was immunoSEQ multiplex PCR, while the TCRdb copy is restricted to in-frame clones and leaves out a portion. Clone size and V and J calls were adopted from that table, with D and trimming inferred from the DNA. In the table there are 120,000 to 150,000 clones, roughly 86% of which are singletons. In germline, CDR1 is DFQATT, CDR2 SNEGSKA (reference sequence). This CDR3 is built from 11 residues. The germline V and J ends were trimmed by 6 bases and 8 bases, with 14 bases remaining between them.

The V call is TRBV20-1, the J call TRBJ2-7; the D gene is possibly TRBD2 (6 bases). The sequenced sample consisted of peripheral blood. This clonotype was obtained from a human donor with acute or convalescent COVID-19. The donor label of this sample is uncertain. CDR3 amino acids: CSARDSTKQYF. The CDR3 nucleotides are TGCAGTGCCCGGGACTCTACGAAGCAGTACTTC.